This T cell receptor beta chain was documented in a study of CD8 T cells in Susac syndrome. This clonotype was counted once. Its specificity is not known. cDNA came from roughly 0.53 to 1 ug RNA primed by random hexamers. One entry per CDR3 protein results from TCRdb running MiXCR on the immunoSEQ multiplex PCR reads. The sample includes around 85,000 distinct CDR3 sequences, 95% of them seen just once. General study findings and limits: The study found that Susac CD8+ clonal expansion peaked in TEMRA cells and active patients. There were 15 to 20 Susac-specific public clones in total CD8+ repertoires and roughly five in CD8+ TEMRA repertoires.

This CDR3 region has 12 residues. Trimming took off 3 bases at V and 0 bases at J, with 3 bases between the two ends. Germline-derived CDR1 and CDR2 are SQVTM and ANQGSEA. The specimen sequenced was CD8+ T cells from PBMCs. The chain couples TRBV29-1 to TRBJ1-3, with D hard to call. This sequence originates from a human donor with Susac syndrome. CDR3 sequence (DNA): TGCAGCGTTGACACCTCTGGAAACACCATATATTTT. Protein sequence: CSVDTSGNTIYF.